This T cell receptor beta chain comes out of a study of control samples from healthy donors and cancer patients (dated by TCRdb to the early 2020s). Libraries were built with the immunoSEQ multiplex PCR assay. TCRdb carries this immuneACCESS record with in-frame sequences only. Its versions omit some clonotypes, under half of them owing to an unresolved V gene in the studies checked, with the rest unexplained. This sample has approximately 140,000 clones in its table, and roughly 92% of those were observed once. Approximately 10% of the sample is taken by the ten largest. The CDR3 has 15 amino acids, counting the end cysteine and phenylalanine. The sequence is cut down to CDR3 DNA, 45 bases in frame from base 1. For this chain, trimming is 1 base at the V end and 4 bases at the J end, and the number of junction bases without a gene match is 2. The CDR1 and CDR2 encoded by the germline V gene (reference sequence) are LNHNV and YYDKDF.

As concerns this clone: There is no known antigen for this receptor. Base qualities are not provided; no much larger clone lies one nucleotide away.

This sequence uses TRBV15 and TRBJ2-2; 8 bases in the middle match TRBD1. The clonotype comes from a man aged 25-45 years in good health. Sequencing was carried out using blood. The DNA sequence follows: TGTGCCACCAGCAGAGGGACAGGGAGCACCGGGGAGCTGTTTTTT. It specifies CATSRGTGSTGELFF.